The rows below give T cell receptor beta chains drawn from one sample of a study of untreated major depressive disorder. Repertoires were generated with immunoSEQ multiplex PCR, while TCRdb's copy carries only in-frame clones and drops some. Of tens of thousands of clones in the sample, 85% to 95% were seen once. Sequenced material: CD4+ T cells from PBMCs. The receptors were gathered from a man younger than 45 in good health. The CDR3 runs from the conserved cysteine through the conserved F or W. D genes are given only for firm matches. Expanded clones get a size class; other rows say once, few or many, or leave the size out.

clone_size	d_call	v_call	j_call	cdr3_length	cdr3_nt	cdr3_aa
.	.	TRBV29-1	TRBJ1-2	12	TGCAGCGTTTCTGAGGGGGTAGGAGGCTACACCTTC	CSVSEGVGGYTF
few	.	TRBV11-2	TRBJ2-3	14	TGTGCCAGCAGCCCGCTGGCCGGACTTCCTACGCAGTATTTT	CASSPLAGLPTQYF
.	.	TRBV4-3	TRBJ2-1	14	TGCGCCAGCAGCCAAGAAGTAGGGGAGTATGAGCAGTTCTTC	CASSQEVGEYEQFF
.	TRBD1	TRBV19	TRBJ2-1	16	TGTGCCAGTAGTTCCTTCACAGGGGCGAGTTACAATGGGCAGTTCTTC	CASSSFTGASYNGQFF
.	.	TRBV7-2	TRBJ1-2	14	TGTGCCAGCAGCTTTGGGGGTGGAGGCTATGGCTACACCTTC	CASSFGGGGYGYTF
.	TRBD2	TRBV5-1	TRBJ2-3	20	TGCGCCAGCAGCCGAACCGGGACTAGCGGGGTCACAAAATACACAGATACGCAGTATTTT	CASSRTGTSGVTKYTDTQYF
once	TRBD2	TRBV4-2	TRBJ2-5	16	TGTGCCAGCAGCCAGGGGCGGGAGGGGGCGGCGGAGACCCAGTACTTC	CASSQGREGAAETQYF
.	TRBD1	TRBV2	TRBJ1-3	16	TGTGCCAGCAGTCCTACAGGGGGGAGCTCTGGAAACACCATATATTTT	CASSPTGGSSGNTIYF
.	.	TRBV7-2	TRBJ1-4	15	TGTGCCAGCAGCACCGGGACCGCAACTAATGAAAAACTGTTTTTT	CASSTGTATNEKLFF
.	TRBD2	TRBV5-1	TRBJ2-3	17	TGCGCCAGCAGCTTGGCGGCTAGCGGGGGAGTCACAGATACGCAGTATTTT	CASSLAASGGVTDTQYF
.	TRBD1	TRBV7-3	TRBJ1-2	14	TGTGCCAGCAGCTTAACCCCGACAGGGCACGGCTACACCTTC	CASSLTPTGHGYTF
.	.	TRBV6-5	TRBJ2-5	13	TGTGCCAGCAGTTACTCGAGGAGGGAGACCCAGTACTTC	CASSYSRRETQYF
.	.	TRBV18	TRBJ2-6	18	TGTGCCAGCTCACGTTTTGAGCATTTACAAAGTCGGGCCAACGTCCTGACTTTC	CASSRFEHLQSRANVLTF
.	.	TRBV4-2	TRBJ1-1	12	TGTGCCAGCAAGGGTCAGAACACTGAAGCTTTCTTT	CASKGQNTEAFF
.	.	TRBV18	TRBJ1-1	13	TGTGCCAGCTCACCCTCTCAGGGTTCTGAAGCTTTCTTT	CASSPSQGSEAFF
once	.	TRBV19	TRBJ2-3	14	TGTGCCAGTAGTAGCCACCCAGGGACAGATACGCAGTATTTT	CASSSHPGTDTQYF
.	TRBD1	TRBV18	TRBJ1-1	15	TGTGCCAGCTCACCACCGGGGGACAGTACCACTGAAGCTTTCTTT	CASSPPGDSTTEAFF
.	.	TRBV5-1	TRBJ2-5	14	TGCGCCAGCAGCTTGGCCGGGTCCGAAGAGACCCAGTACTTC	CASSLAGSEETQYF
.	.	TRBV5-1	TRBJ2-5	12	TGCGCCAGCAGCTTGGCTCAAGAGACCCAGTACTTC	CASSLAQETQYF
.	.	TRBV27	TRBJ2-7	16	TGTGCCAGCAGTCCCGACTGGCAGACCAGCTCCTACGAGCAGTACTTC	CASSPDWQTSSYEQYF
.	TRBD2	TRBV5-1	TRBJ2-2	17	TGCGCCAGCAGCTTGCATCTAGCGGGAGGAAACACCGGGGAGCTGTTTTTT	CASSLHLAGGNTGELFF
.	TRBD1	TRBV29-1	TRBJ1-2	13	TGCAGCGCGGGACAGGGAATTTCCTATGGCTACACCTTC	CSAGQGISYGYTF
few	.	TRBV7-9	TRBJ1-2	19	TGTGCCAGCAGCCAACCAAGATCCCCCCTCTTTCTCTCTAACTATGGCTACACCTTC	CASSQPRSPLFLSNYGYTF
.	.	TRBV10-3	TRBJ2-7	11	TGTGCCAGCACAGGGCGAGACGAGCAGTACTTC	CASTGRDEQYF
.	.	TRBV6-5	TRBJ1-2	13	TGTGCCAGCAGTTACTCGACTAGCGATGGCTACACCTTC	CASSYSTSDGYTF
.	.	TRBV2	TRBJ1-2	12	TGTGCCAGCAACATTGGCGGCTATGGCTACACCTTC	CASNIGGYGYTF
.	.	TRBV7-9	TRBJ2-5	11	TGTGCCAGCAGCTTAGATGGGACCCAGTACTTC	CASSLDGTQYF
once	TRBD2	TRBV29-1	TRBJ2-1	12	TGCAGCGGCGGGACTAGATCAAATGAGCAGTTCTTC	CSGGTRSNEQFF
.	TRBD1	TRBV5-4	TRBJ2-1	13	TGTGCCAGCCGGACAGGGGTTAACAATGAGCAGTTCTTC	CASRTGVNNEQFF
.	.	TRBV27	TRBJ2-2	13	TGTGCCAGCAGTATCCGAAGCCCCGGGGAGCTGTTTTTT	CASSIRSPGELFF
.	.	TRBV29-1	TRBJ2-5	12	TGCAGCGGGGGGGAATCTAGCTTCACCCAGTACTTC	CSGGESSFTQYF
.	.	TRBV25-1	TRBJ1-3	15	TGTGCCAGCAGTGATGGGGCCCGCTCTGGAAACACCATATATTTT	CASSDGARSGNTIYF
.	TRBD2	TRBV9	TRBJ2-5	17	TGTGCCAGCAGCTTTACCACCGGACTAGCGGGAGGAGAGACCCAGTACTTC	CASSFTTGLAGGETQYF
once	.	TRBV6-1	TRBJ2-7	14	TGTGCCAGCTCAAGGGGGGTACTGACCTACGAGCAGTACTTC	CASSRGVLTYEQYF
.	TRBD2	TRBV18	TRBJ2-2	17	TGTGCCAGCTCACCCACTCTAGCGGGGTCCAGAGCCGGGGAGCTGTTTTTT	CASSPTLAGSRAGELFF
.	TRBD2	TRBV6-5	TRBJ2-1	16	TGTGCCAGCAGTTACTCGAGCGGGGTGCCCTACAATGAGCAGTTCTTC	CASSYSSGVPYNEQFF
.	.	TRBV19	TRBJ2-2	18	TGTGCCAGTAGTATAGATCTTTGGATATCGGACGGGGTCGGGGAGCTGTTTTTT	CASSIDLWISDGVGELFF
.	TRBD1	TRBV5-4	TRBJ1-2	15	TGTGCCAGCAGCTTGGCCGCAGGGGGAGGGTATGGCTACACCTTC	CASSLAAGGGYGYTF
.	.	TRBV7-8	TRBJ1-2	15	TGTGCCAGCAGCTTGGGCAGGCATACTAACTATGGCTACACCTTC	CASSLGRHTNYGYTF
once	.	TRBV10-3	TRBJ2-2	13	TGTGCCAGTACTAGCTTGCTTCCCGGGGAGCTGTTTTTT	CASTSLLPGELFF